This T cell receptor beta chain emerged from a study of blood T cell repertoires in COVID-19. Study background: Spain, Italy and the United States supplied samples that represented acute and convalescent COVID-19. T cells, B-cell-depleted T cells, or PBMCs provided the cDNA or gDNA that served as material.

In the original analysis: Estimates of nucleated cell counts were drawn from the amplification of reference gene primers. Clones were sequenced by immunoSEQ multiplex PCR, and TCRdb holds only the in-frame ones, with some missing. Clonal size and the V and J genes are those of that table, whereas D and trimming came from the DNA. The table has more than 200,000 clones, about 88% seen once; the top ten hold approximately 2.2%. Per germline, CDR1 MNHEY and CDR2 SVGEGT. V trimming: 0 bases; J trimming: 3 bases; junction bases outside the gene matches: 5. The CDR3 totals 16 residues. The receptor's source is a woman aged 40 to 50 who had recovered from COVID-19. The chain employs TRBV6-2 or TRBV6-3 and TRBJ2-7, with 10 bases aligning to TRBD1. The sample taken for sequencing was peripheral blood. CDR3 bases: TGTGCCAGCAGTTACTCAGGGACAGGGGTTCTCTACGAGCAGTACTTC. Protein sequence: CASSYSGTGVLYEQYF.